The 23 T cell receptor beta chains given below trace back to one sample, sequenced in a study of blood T cells in healthy people across ages (dated by TCRdb to between 2014 and 2017). Libraries were built with 5' RACE. Instrument used: Illumina HiSeq 2500. A second PCR of about 6 to 11 cycles was run with a J-beta primer mix and a sample-barcoded 5' primer. TCRdb redid the processing of the public reads, applying fastp at Q25 and MiXCR, and retained in-frame beta chains. Rows with one shared CDR3 protein collapse into an entry with the most common genes and DNA. This sample has about 670,000 distinct CDR3 sequences in its table, and about 50% of those were observed once. Approximately 15% of the sample belongs to the ten largest clones. The sample was blood. All receptors derive from a woman over 75 in good health.

The CDR3 region is CASSELWAEQYF. DNA of the CDR3: TGTGCCAGCAGTGAATTGTGGGCAGAGCAGTACTTC. This chain uses TRBV25-1 with TRBJ2-5; D is uncertain. The V gene lost 1 base and the J gene lost 11 bases, with 11 bases spanning the gap. The germline gives CDR1 MGHDK, CDR2 SYGVNS. The length of the CDR3 is 12 residues.

This clonotype was counted only a few times. This rearrangement joins TRBV5-1 to TRBJ2-7, with D possibly being TRBD1 (6 bases). V lost 4 bases and J 0 bases, leaving 14 bases between the germline ends. This CDR3 is built from 15 residues. Germline assignment: CDR1 SGHRS and CDR2 YFSETQ. In nucleotides, the CDR3 is TGCGCCAGCAGCCAACAGGGACCCAGCTCCTACGAGCAGTACTTC. Protein product: CASSQQGPSSYEQYF.

This clonotype was recorded once. One end of the junction varies from germline; a read error may be responsible. The CDR3 DNA follows: TGTGCTAGCAGCTTAAATTATGGCAGACGCACAGATACGCAGTATTTT. It is translated as CASSLNYGRRTDTQYF. The J gene is TRBJ2-3, the V gene TRBV7-7, with unresolved D. CDR1 is SSHAT and CDR2 is FNYEAQ in the germline V gene (reference sequence). The CDR3 has 16 residues.

V and J are TRBV28 and TRBJ2-4; 9 bases align to TRBD1. Per germline, CDR1 MDHEN and CDR2 SYDVKM. Germline trimming cut 3 bases from V and 6 bases from J; bases unmatched to any gene: 9. The CDR3 extends over 16 amino acids. CDR3: CASSLKGRQGVNIQYF. CDR3 nucleotide sequence: TGTGCCAGCAGTTTGAAGGGCAGACAGGGGGTAAACATTCAGTACTTC. The full variable domain, its missing parts supplied by reference TRBV28 and TRBJ2-4, is DVKVTQSSRYLVKRTGEKVFLECVQDMDHENMFWYRQDPGLGLRLIYFSYDVKMKEKGDIPEGYSVSREKKERFSLILESASTNQTSMYLCASSLKGRQGVNIQYFGAGTRLSVL.

This clonotype was seen many times. CDR3 coding DNA: TGCAGTGCTAAACAGGGGGCCTCGTACAATGAGCAGTTCTTC. This gives the protein CSAKQGASYNEQFF. The chain has TRBV20-1 and TRBJ2-1; the match to TRBD1 covers 9 bases. V was clipped by 4 bases and J by 4 bases; unmatched bases: 5. Germline V lookup: CDR1 DFQATT, CDR2 SNEGSKA (reference sequence). This CDR3 is built from 14 residues.

A word on this clonotype: A single base separates this from a much larger clone, so it may be a read error. The chain links TRBV28 to TRBJ2-1, with a weak D call TRBD2 (5 bases). Trimming removed 2 bases at V and 10 bases at J, with 12 bases between. The CDR3 length is 13 residues. CDR1 and CDR2 (germline): MDHEN, SYDVKM. CDR3 sequence reads: CASSLSLADEQFF. The CDR3 DNA follows: TGTGCCAGCAGTTTAAGCCTAGCAGACGAGCAGTTCTTC.

The CDR3: CASSLTDGEQFF. For the CDR3, the DNA is TGCGCCAGCAGCTTGACGGACGGTGAGCAGTTCTTC. The chain employs TRBV5-1 and TRBJ2-1, with no clear D. CDR1 and CDR2 (germline): SGHRS, YFSETQ. This CDR3 is 12 amino acids long. Trimming stripped 1 base from V and 9 bases from J, with 8 bases between.

This clonotype was found a few times. The genes are TRBV4-2 and TRBJ1-5; a weak D match, TRBD1 (5 bases). Per germline, CDR1 LGHNA and CDR2 YNFKEQ. The CDR3 totals 13 residues. V was pared by 3 bases and J by 6 bases, with 9 bases between. The CDR3 spells CASSQGESQPQHF. The CDR3 DNA sequence: TGTGCCAGCAGCCAGGGGGAAAGTCAGCCCCAGCATTTT.

This sequence joins TRBV6-6 and TRBJ2-1; a possible D gene is TRBD1 (6 bases). Germline CDR1 reads MNHNY; CDR2 reads SVGAGI (reference sequence). The CDR3 length is 14 residues. The V end was cut by 2 bases, the J end by 3 bases, with 8 bases between. CDR3 DNA sequence: TGTGCCAGCAGTTACGGACAGCGCTACAATGAGCAGTTCTTC. This codes for CASSYGQRYNEQFF.

V is TRBV6-5 and J is TRBJ2-1; the D gene is possibly TRBD2 (7 bases). With 0 bases removed from V and 3 bases from J, the gap between germline ends came to 18 bases. Germline CDR1 MNHEY, CDR2 SVGAGI. The length of the CDR3 is 18 residues. The CDR3 nucleotides read TGTGCCAGCAGTTACTCGGGCGTACGGGGGGCCTACTACAATGAGCAGTTCTTC. It is translated as CASSYSGVRGAYYNEQFF.

The chain recombines TRBV27 with TRBJ1-2; TRBD1 agrees at 8 bases. The ends lost 7 bases at V and 8 bases at J; junction bases unmatched: 9. The germline V gene has CDR1 MNHEY and CDR2 SMNVEV (reference sequence). This CDR3 is built from 13 residues. CDR3 protein: CASTQGAGVGYTF. CDR3 coding DNA: TGTGCCAGCACCCAGGGGGCGGGAGTAGGCTACACCTTC.

For this clonotype: A much larger clone is a single base away; this may be a read error. The chain links TRBV5-1 to TRBJ2-5; D remains ambiguous. The J call could be wrong; TRBJ2-7 is a better fit for the DNA end. The germline V gene has CDR1 SGHRS and CDR2 YFSETQ. The CDR3 is 14 residues long. As DNA, the CDR3 is TGCTCCAGCAGCTCTTTTACGGGTGGATACGAGCAGTACTTC. Protein: CSSSSFTGGYEQYF.

About this clonotype itself: The junction does not match germline at one end; this may be a read error. The chain links TRBV27 to TRBJ2-7; D remains ambiguous. The CDR3 is 12 amino acids. CDR1 is MNHEY and CDR2 is SMNVEV in the germline V gene (reference sequence). This chain's CDR3 is CTSSFLGNEQYF. CDR3 sequence (DNA): TGTACCAGCAGTTTTTTGGGGAACGAGCAGTACTTC.

The chain uses TRBV29-1 and TRBJ2-1; 9 positions agree with TRBD1. The CDR3 totals 13 residues. Germline CDR1 is SQVTM and CDR2 is ANQGSEA. The ends lost 3 bases at V and 9 bases at J; junction bases unmatched: 6. CDR3 residues: CSVERDREGEQFF. The DNA of the CDR3 is TGCAGCGTTGAGAGGGACAGGGAGGGTGAGCAGTTCTTC.

On this clonotype: A much more abundant neighbour one base away suggests this may be a read error. The rearrangement links TRBV5-1 to TRBJ1-2; D unresolved. The germline CDR1 and CDR2 sequences are SGHRS and YFSETQ. The CDR3 has 12 residues. DNA of the CDR3: TGCGCCGGCAGCTTAACAGACCCTGGCTACACCTTC. It specifies CAGSLTDPGYTF.

Of note for this clonotype: One end of the junction fails to match germline, which may point to a read error. The rearrangement joins TRBV7-4 to TRBJ2-3, with unresolved D. The CDR3 length is 11 residues. Germline-derived CDR1 and CDR2 are SGHVT and SQSDAQ. This CDR3 reads CACSPGDTQYF. DNA for the CDR3: TGTGCCTGCAGCCCGGGAGATACGCAGTATTTT. The complete variable domain, with remaining parts taken from reference TRBV7-4 and TRBJ2-3, reads GAGVSQSPRYKVAKRGRDVALRCDSISGHVTLYWYRQTLGQGSEVLTYSQSDAQRDKSGRPSGRFSAERPERSVSTLKIQRTEQGDSAVYLCACSPGDTQYFGPGTRLTVL.

The chain couples TRBV18 to TRBJ1-4; unclear D gene. This CDR3 has 14 amino acids. Germline CDR1 KGHSH, CDR2 LQKENI. The V end lost 5 bases, the J end lost 4 bases, and 11 bases lay between the germline ends. CDR3 amino acids: CASSNQPRNEKLFF. For the CDR3, the DNA is TGTGCCAGCTCAAACCAACCCCGTAATGAAAAACTGTTTTTT.

Comments on this clonotype: This sequence may be a read error, since a much larger clone differs from it by one base. CDR3 sequence reads: CASSLEIGRGRDEQYF. The CDR3 DNA sequence: TGTGCCAGCAGCTTAGAGATCGGGAGGGGGCGGGATGAGCAGTACTTC. The rearrangement uses TRBV7-6 and TRBJ2-7; the D gene is possibly TRBD2 (8 bases). The CDR3 consists of 16 residues. Between the trimmed V and J ends, which lost 1 base and 7 bases, there was a span of 20 bases. Germline V gene data show CDR1 as SGHVS and CDR2 as FNYEAQ.

This clonotype was found many times. The chain carries TRBV2 and TRBJ2-5; D possibly matches TRBD1 or TRBD2 (5 bases each). CDR1 SNHLY and CDR2 FYNNEI come from the germline V gene. The V gene lost 2 bases and the J gene lost 1 base, with 11 bases spanning the gap. The CDR3 consists of 15 residues. The chain's CDR3 is CASSEPGTIQETQYF. The DNA of the CDR3 is TGTGCCAGCAGTGAACCCGGGACCATCCAAGAGACCCAGTACTTC.

There are many counts of this clonotype. The CDR3: CASSLRQGRADTEAFF. For the CDR3, the DNA is TGTGCCAGCAGCCTTCGACAGGGGAGGGCGGACACTGAAGCTTTCTTT. This rearrangement joins TRBV6-6 to TRBJ1-1; 8 bases line up with TRBD1. Trimming cost V 6 bases and J 3 bases; bases outside gene matches: 12. Germline CDR1 is MNHNY and CDR2 is SVGAGI (reference sequence). The CDR3 totals 16 residues.

The rearrangement joins TRBV21-1 to TRBJ2-7; the table's D call, TRBD1, has no DNA check behind it. TRBV21-1 is a listed pseudogene. The CDR3 has 13 residues. The CDR3: CASSNPDRGEQYF. In DNA form, the CDR3 reads TGTGCCAGCAGCAACCCAGACCGGGGCGAGCAGTACTTC.

This clonotype was observed many times. The V and J genes are TRBV27 and TRBJ1-5; 11 nucleotides match TRBD1. This CDR3 comprises 16 residues. Losses at the gene ends were 4 bases for V and 7 bases for J; bases not matched to a gene: 9. Looked up from germline, CDR1 is MNHEY and CDR2 is SMNVEV (reference sequence). Here the CDR3 DNA reads TGTGCCAGCAGTTACTCCACCGGGACAGGGGGACAGCCCCAGCATTTT. Its protein is CASSYSTGTGGQPQHF.

The CDR3, as DNA: TGTGCCAGCAGCTGGGAGGGACTGCCAAATAATGAGCAGTTCTTC. It is translated as CASSWEGLPNNEQFF. This chain connects TRBV7-8 to TRBJ2-1, with 7 bases that match TRBD2. V shed 4 bases, J shed 7 bases, and the junction held 10 bases outside the gene matches. This CDR3 has 15 residues. Germline V gives CDR1 SGHVS, CDR2 FQNEAQ.